These 13 T cell receptor beta chains were sequenced from one sample in a study of CD8+ T cells in alopecia areata. The sequencing template was cDNA reverse transcribed from extracted RNA. Using immunoSEQ multiplex PCR, the repertoire was profiled, and TCRdb retains in-frame clones only, with some absent. The data hold around 110,000 clones, with roughly 55% observed a single time. As for treatment: oral pan-JAK inhibitor, 5-10 mg twice daily. Sequencing was performed on CD8+ T cells sorted from blood, taken at week 24, from a patient treated with tofacitinib. The receptor source for this set is a human donor with alopecia areata.

This chain connects TRBV7-8 to TRBJ2-1, with 9 nucleotides matching TRBD1. The trim removed 0 bases at V and 3 bases at J, leaving 18 bases unmatched. This CDR3 contains 21 residues. The V gene's germline CDR1 is SGHVS and CDR2 FQNEAQ. CDR3 DNA: TGTGCCAGCAGCTTAGCTACAGGGGGCCTTGGTGCCACACAGGGCTACAATGAGCAGTTCTTC. This codes for CASSLATGGLGATQGYNEQFF.

The DNA of the CDR3 is TGTGCCAGTGGAGGACAGGGGATATTTGCGGACACCGGGGAGCTGTTTTTT. This translates into CASGGQGIFADTGELFF. The genes are TRBV9 and TRBJ2-2, with 9 bases identical to TRBD1. The CDR3 totals 17 residues. Germline trimming cut 8 bases from V and 3 bases from J; bases unmatched to any gene: 14. From germline, CDR1 is SGDLS and CDR2 YYNGEE.

The genes are TRBV27 and TRBJ1-2; 9 bases are a match to TRBD1. The germline V gene has CDR1 MNHEY and CDR2 SMNVEV (reference sequence). This CDR3 spans 15 amino acids. The V gene end was trimmed by 4 bases and the J gene end by 3 bases; junction bases not matched to a gene: 6. For the CDR3, the DNA is TGTGCCAGCAGTTCGACCGGGACAGGGTACTATGGCTACACCTTC. It specifies CASSSTGTGYYGYTF.

This clone was detected only a few times. CDR3 bases: TGTGCCTGGAGTGTAGGGACAGGGGTCGATGAGCAGTTCTTC. Its protein is CAWSVGTGVDEQFF. V and J are TRBV30 and TRBJ2-1, with TRBD1 matching 10 bases. The J segment lost 8 bases and the V segment lost 0 bases, leaving 4 bases of the junction unmatched. The germline V gene has CDR1 GTSNPN and CDR2 SVGIG (reference sequence). The CDR3 totals 14 residues.

The rearrangement links TRBV15 to TRBJ2-1, with no clear D. The germline gives CDR1 LNHNV, CDR2 YYDKDF (reference sequence). V lost 3 bases to trimming and J lost 7 bases, with 13 bases between them. The CDR3 runs 14 residues. The CDR3 region has the DNA TGTGCCACCAGCAGCTCCCCCCCAGGTAATGAGCAGTTCTTC. Amino acids: CATSSSPPGNEQFF.

The chain recombines TRBV7-8 with TRBJ1-1, with 9 nucleotides matching TRBD1. The germline gives CDR1 SGHVS, CDR2 FQNEAQ. This CDR3 spans 17 amino acids. Unmatched junction bases numbered 9, after V lost 1 base and J lost 3 bases. The CDR3 protein is CASSLETPTGGYTEAFF. CDR3 DNA sequence: TGTGCCAGCAGCTTAGAAACCCCGACAGGGGGATACACTGAAGCTTTCTTT.

This chain joins TRBV2 and TRBJ2-7; D is perhaps TRBD1 (5 bases). V shed 4 bases and J shed 3 bases, with 10 bases lying between them. The CDR3 length is 13 residues. Germline-derived CDR1 and CDR2 are SNHLY and FYNNEI. The CDR3 here is CASSVSDNYEQYF. In DNA form, the CDR3 reads TGTGCCAGCAGTGTTTCGGACAACTACGAGCAGTACTTC.

This clone was seen only a few times. CDR3 loop: CSVEVLGNEQFF. The CDR3 bases are TGCAGCGTTGAAGTTCTGGGAAATGAGCAGTTCTTC. V and J are TRBV29-1 and TRBJ2-1; unclear D gene. Germline-derived CDR1 and CDR2 are SQVTM and ANQGSEA. CDR3 length: 12 amino acids. Between the trimmed V and J ends, which lost 1 base and 7 bases, there was a span of 8 bases.

This chain uses TRBV7-9 with TRBJ2-5; tentative D call: TRBD2 (7 bases). CDR1 is SEHNR and CDR2 is FQNEAQ in the germline V gene (reference sequence). Trimming stripped 1 base from V and 9 bases from J, with 18 bases between. This CDR3 is 15 amino acids long. The CDR3 spells CASSLVRGAAQAQYF. In nucleotides, the CDR3 is TGTGCCAGCAGCTTAGTACGGGGGGCCGCCCAGGCCCAGTACTTC. Combining the CDR3 with reference TRBV7-9 and TRBJ2-5 gives the whole variable domain DTGVSQNPRHKITKRGQNVTFRCDPISEHNRLYWYRQTLGQGPEFLTYFQNEAQLEKSRLLSDRFSAERPKGSFSTLEIQRTEQGDSAMYLCASSLVRGAAQAQYFGPGTRLLVL.

The chain carries TRBV10-2 and TRBJ2-1, with 10 bases fitting TRBD2. V shed 8 bases and J 4 bases; nucleotides not matched to a gene: 8. CDR1 is WSHSY, CDR2 SAAADI, per germline. This CDR3 region has 15 residues. The DNA for the CDR3 is TGCGCCAGCCATCGTAGCGGGGGGACATACAATGAGCAGTTCTTC. Its translation: CASHRSGGTYNEQFF.

This chain uses TRBV7-2 with TRBJ2-5; D may be TRBD1 (5 bases). V was cut by 0 bases and J by 4 bases, with 15 bases left in between. CDR1 and CDR2 (germline): SGHTA, FQGNSA. The CDR3 is 16 residues long. DNA for the CDR3: TGTGCCAGCAGCTTAGCGCGGTCAGGGCCTTCAGAGACCCAGTACTTC. Residues: CASSLARSGPSETQYF.

This clone appeared a few times. The rearrangement links TRBV2 to TRBJ2-7, with D hard to call. CDR1 is SNHLY and CDR2 is FYNNEI in the germline V gene. Trimming removed 6 bases at V and 7 bases at J, with 10 bases between. The CDR3 extends over 11 amino acids. This CDR3 is CASSDTEEQYF. The CDR3 coding sequence is TGTGCCAGCAGCGACACCGAAGAGCAGTACTTC. The full variable domain, with the rest looked up from reference TRBV2 and TRBJ2-7, is EPEVTQTPSHQVTQMGQEVILRCVPISNHLYFYWYRQILGQKVEFLVSFYNNEISEKSEIFDDQFSVERPDGSNFTLKIRSTKLEDSAMYFCASSDTEEQYFGPGTRLTVT.

This clone was observed a handful of times. This chain links TRBV29-1 with TRBJ1-2, with D uncertain. Germline lookup yields CDR1 SQVTM and CDR2 ANQGSEA. V was cut by 4 bases and J by 3 bases, with 6 bases left in between. The CDR3 contains 11 residues. CDR3: CSVAEDYGYTF. As DNA, the CDR3 is TGCAGCGTTGCCGAGGACTATGGCTACACCTTC.